The 24 T cell receptor beta chains below all came from one sample that was sequenced in a study of T cell responses to AZD1222 COVID-19 vaccine. Produced via immunoSEQ multiplex PCR; TCRdb's table is partial and in-frame only. The repertoire holds approximately 120,000 clones, with 80% to 95% as singletons. Sequencing used peripheral blood, obtained on day 0 of MenACWY control vaccination. The receptors stem from an adult in good health.

The chain has TRBV29-1 and TRBJ1-1, with D perhaps TRBD1 (6 bases). The V gene's germline CDR1 is SQVTM and CDR2 ANQGSEA. Trimming cost V 4 bases and J 0 bases, with 15 bases left between them. The CDR3 totals 15 residues. CDR3 region: CSVGGGPFMNTEAFF. The CDR3 DNA reads as TGCAGCGTTGGGGGGGGGCCGTTTATGAACACTGAAGCTTTCTTT.

The chain joins TRBV5-1 to TRBJ1-1; D may be TRBD1 (5 bases). V lost 0 bases to trimming and J lost 1 base, with 13 bases between them. This CDR3 comprises 16 residues. Germline V gene sequence: CDR1 SGHRS, CDR2 YFSETQ. The CDR3 here is CASSLEGARRNTEAFF. Here the CDR3 DNA reads TGCGCCAGCAGCTTGGAAGGGGCGAGGAGGAACACTGAAGCTTTCTTT.

V and J are TRBV11-3 and TRBJ2-7; possibly TRBD1 for D (5 bases). The CDR3 has 17 amino acids. Germline CDR1 is SGHNT and CDR2 is YENEEA. V was cut by 7 bases and J by 3 bases, with 25 bases left in between. Here the CDR3 reads CASTSKGHWTLVYEQYV. In nucleotides, the CDR3 is TGTGCCAGCACCTCTAAGGGTCATTGGACATTAGTCTACGAGCAGTACGTC.

This chain uses TRBV18 with TRBJ1-2; maybe TRBD1 (5 bases). Germline V gene lookup returns CDR1 KGHSH and CDR2 LQKENI. This CDR3 is built from 14 residues. Trimming took off 2 bases at V and 3 bases at J, with 10 bases between the two ends. This CDR3 reads CASSPSGTHYGYTF. Written as DNA, the CDR3 is TGTGCCAGCTCACCATCCGGGACCCACTATGGCTACACCTTC.

The V and J genes are TRBV24-1 and TRBJ1-1; 8 bases agree with TRBD1. The CDR3 sequence is 13 residues long. The V gene's germline CDR1 is KGHDR and CDR2 SFDVKD. The junction had 8 bases not matched to a gene; V was cut back by 12 bases and J by 3 bases. The CDR3: CAVTRGPYTEAFF. The CDR3 DNA reads TGTGCCGTTACCAGGGGGCCGTACACTGAAGCTTTCTTT.

The rearrangement joins TRBV5-1 to TRBJ2-5; 9 bases fit TRBD1. This CDR3 has 16 amino acids. Germline V gives CDR1 SGHRS, CDR2 YFSETQ. V lost 0 bases, J lost 0 bases, and 3 bases stayed unmatched. CDR3 in DNA: TGCGCCAGCAGCTTGGGGACAGGGGAGTACCAAGAGACCCAGTACTTC. Encoded protein: CASSLGTGEYQETQYF.

This chain uses TRBV11-1 with TRBJ2-3; D remains ambiguous. Germline V lookup: CDR1 SGHAT, CDR2 FQDESV (reference sequence). V was trimmed by 6 bases and J by 4 bases, leaving 8 bases between them. The CDR3 is 12 amino acids. In nucleotides, the CDR3 is TGTGCCAGCAGGGGCCGCTCAGATACGCAGTATTTT. Its translation is CASRGRSDTQYF.

The chain is built from TRBV1 and TRBJ2-2; whether TRBD1, the table's D call, matches the DNA was not checked. TRBV1 is shown as a pseudogene. There are 17 residues in the CDR3. CDR3 sequence: CTSSQVQVPKNTGELFF. The DNA of the CDR3 is TGCACCAGCAGCCAAGTACAGGTTCCTAAGAACACCGGGGAGCTGTTTTTT.

The rearrangement uses TRBV7-9 and TRBJ2-1; D possibly corresponds to TRBD1 (5 bases). Trimming pared 5 bases from V and 2 bases from J, leaving 10 bases between. The V gene's germline CDR1 is SEHNR and CDR2 FQNEAQ (reference sequence). This CDR3 comprises 14 residues. For the CDR3, the DNA is TGTGCCAGCAGCGTCGACAGAACCTACAATGAGCAGTTCTTC. Translated, it gives CASSVDRTYNEQFF. The variable domain in full, with the rest retrieved from reference TRBV7-9 and TRBJ2-1, is DTGVSQNPRHKITKRGQNVTFRCDPISEHNRLYWYRQTLGQGPEFLTYFQNEAQLEKSRLLSDRFSAERPKGSFSTLEIQRTEQGDSAMYLCASSVDRTYNEQFFGPGTRLTVL.

The chain is built from TRBV19 and TRBJ1-3, with 10 nucleotides matching TRBD1. CDR3 length: 16 residues. In germline, CDR1 is LNHDA, CDR2 SQIVND (reference sequence). With 9 bases clipped from V and 4 bases from J, the junction kept 12 bases outside the gene matches. The CDR3, as DNA: TGTGCCAGCTGGGACAGGGGACTCCGGACGGGAAACACCATATATTTT. It specifies CASWDRGLRTGNTIYF.

This chain joins TRBV9 and TRBJ2-1, with D hard to call. The V end lost 4 bases, the J end lost 7 bases, and 9 bases lay between the germline ends. Germline values: CDR1 SGDLS, CDR2 YYNGEE. This CDR3 spans 12 amino acids. In DNA form, the CDR3 reads TGTGCCAGCAGCAACTCCGTAAATGAGCAGTTCTTC. This sequence encodes CASSNSVNEQFF.

The J gene is TRBJ2-7, the V gene TRBV5-6; the D is unclear. CDR3 length: 15 amino acids. V gave up 0 bases and J gave up 0 bases, with 10 bases separating them. In germline, CDR1 is SGHDT, CDR2 YYEEEE. The CDR3 here is CASSLGRPGSYEQYF. The CDR3 DNA follows: TGTGCCAGCAGCTTGGGCAGGCCGGGCTCCTACGAGCAGTACTTC.

The chain joins TRBV28 to TRBJ2-2; TRBD2 might be the D (6 bases). With 5 bases removed from V and 6 bases from J, the gap between germline ends came to 19 bases. This CDR3 is 16 amino acids long. The germline V gene has CDR1 MDHEN and CDR2 SYDVKM. The CDR3 is CASSTYLGSWAGELFF. The CDR3 coding sequence is TGTGCCAGCAGTACCTACCTCGGGAGTTGGGCCGGGGAGCTGTTTTTT.

This chain joins TRBV7-2 and TRBJ2-5; a weak D match, TRBD2 (7 bases). The CDR3 length is 15 residues. Trimming shortened V by 5 bases and J by 4 bases, and 17 bases separated the two germline ends. Germline values: CDR1 SGHTA, CDR2 FQGNSA. CDR3 in amino acids: CASSPRGGGRETQYF. CDR3 bases: TGTGCCAGCAGCCCTAGGGGGGGTGGTCGAGAGACCCAGTACTTC.

The J gene is TRBJ1-6, the V gene TRBV18; no clear D. V lost 5 bases and J lost 0, with 14 bases in between. There are 17 residues in the CDR3. The germline CDR1 and CDR2 sequences are KGHSH and LQKENI. The CDR3 loop reads CASSDHSQSSYNSPLHF. The CDR3 coding sequence is TGTGCCAGCTCAGACCACTCCCAGAGCTCCTATAATTCACCCCTCCACTTT.

J is TRBJ1-1 and V is TRBV10-3; D perhaps matches TRBD1 (5 bases). The germline CDR1 and CDR2 sequences are ENHRY and SYGVKD. With 10 bases removed from V and 1 base from J, the gap between germline ends came to 10 bases. The CDR3 extends over 12 amino acids. CDR3 residues: CATRAGNTEAFF. The CDR3 region has the DNA TGTGCCACCAGGGCAGGGAACACTGAAGCTTTCTTT.

The rearrangement links TRBV19 to TRBJ2-3; TRBD1 is a possible D gene (5 bases). CDR1 is LNHDA, CDR2 SQIVND, per germline (reference sequence). The CDR3 runs 15 residues. Deletions cut 3 bases from V and 1 base from J, with 11 bases between. As DNA, the CDR3 is TGTGCCAGTAGTATGAGCAGGGTGGGCACAGATACGCAGTATTTT. As protein: CASSMSRVGTDTQYF.

This chain links TRBV5-6 with TRBJ2-3, with 7 bases lining up with TRBD1. Trimming removed 2 bases from V and 0 bases from J; junction bases left unmatched: 9. The CDR3 length is 17 residues. Germline loops: CDR1 SGHDT, CDR2 YYEEEE. The DNA for the CDR3 is TGTGCCAGCAGCTTAATCGGGACAGCCCCTAGCACAGATACGCAGTATTTT. It translates to CASSLIGTAPSTDTQYF.

V and J are TRBV28 and TRBJ1-5, with 8 bases matching TRBD1. Germline values: CDR1 MDHEN, CDR2 SYDVKM. CDR3 length equals 14 residues. With 7 bases clipped from V and 7 bases from J, the junction kept 9 bases outside the gene matches. CDR3 region: CASTVDRVRQPQHF. CDR3 nucleotide sequence: TGTGCCAGCACCGTGGACAGGGTAAGACAGCCCCAGCATTTT.

The chain recombines TRBV18 with TRBJ2-3; 7 nucleotides match TRBD2. The CDR3 runs 15 residues. The V gene's germline CDR1 is KGHSH and CDR2 LQKENI. V lost 0 bases, J lost 4 bases, and 4 bases stayed unmatched. CDR3 in DNA: TGTGCCAGCTCACCACCGGGGGGGGAAGCAGATACGCAGTATTTT. Amino acids: CASSPPGGEADTQYF. Combining the CDR3 with reference TRBV18 and TRBJ2-3 gives the whole variable domain NAGVMQNPRHLVRRRGQEARLRCSPMKGHSHVYWYRQLPEEGLKFMVYLQKENIIDESGMPKERFSAEFPKEGPSILRIQQVVRGDSAAYFCASSPPGGEADTQYFGPGTRLTVL.

The gene calls are TRBV19 and TRBJ1-2; 8 bases fit TRBD1. V was clipped by 6 bases and J by 5 bases; unmatched bases: 5. The CDR3 is made up of 13 amino acids. The germline V gene has CDR1 LNHDA and CDR2 SQIVND (reference sequence). The CDR3 nucleotides are TGTGCCAGTAGAAACCGGGACAGGTATGGCTACACCTTC. This gives the protein CASRNRDRYGYTF. The variable domain in full, completed from reference TRBV19 and TRBJ1-2, reads DGGITQSPKYLFRKEGQNVTLSCEQNLNHDAMYWYRQDPGQGLRLIYYSQIVNDFQKGDIAEGYSVSREKKESFPLTVTSAQKNPTAFYLCASRNRDRYGYTFGSGTRLTVV.

This chain joins TRBV2 and TRBJ2-2, with TRBD2 identical over 14 bases. After removal of 6 bases from V and 5 bases from J, the junction contained 5 bases not matched to a gene. The V gene's germline CDR1 is SNHLY and CDR2 FYNNEI. This CDR3 has 16 residues. Here the CDR3 DNA reads TGTGCCAGCAGCCCCGGGACTAGCGGGAGTACCGGGGAGCTGTTTTTT. Amino acid sequence: CASSPGTSGSTGELFF.

V is TRBV10-3 and J is TRBJ1-2, with D unresolved. V was cut by 3 bases and J by 5 bases, with 16 bases left in between. The V gene's germline CDR1 is ENHRY and CDR2 SYGVKD. This CDR3 has 15 amino acids. The CDR3 is CAISDLDAGVYGYTF. CDR3 in DNA: TGTGCCATCAGTGATTTGGACGCCGGGGTATATGGCTACACCTTC.

This clone was recorded only once. This chain uses TRBV7-9 with TRBJ1-4, with 8 bases matching TRBD1. Germline V gene sequence: CDR1 SEHNR, CDR2 FQNEAQ (reference sequence). This CDR3 has 16 amino acids. J gave up 3 bases and V 2 bases, and 5 bases lay outside the gene matches. The CDR3 sequence is CASSLRTGLANEKLFF. CDR3 DNA: TGTGCCAGCAGCTTACGGACAGGGCTAGCTAATGAAAAACTGTTTTTT. The full variable domain, its missing parts supplied by reference TRBV7-9 and TRBJ1-4, is DTGVSQNPRHKITKRGQNVTFRCDPISEHNRLYWYRQTLGQGPEFLTYFQNEAQLEKSRLLSDRFSAERPKGSFSTLEIQRTEQGDSAMYLCASSLRTGLANEKLFFGSGTQLSVL.